This T cell receptor (beta chain) emerged from a study of blood T cell repertoires in COVID-19. Original processing notes: Amplification of reference gene primers was used by the study to estimate nucleated cell counts. Produced via immunoSEQ multiplex PCR; TCRdb's table is partial and in-frame only. D and trimming come from the DNA, and the V and J calls and clone size come from that table. The sample has around 200,000 clones; approximately 90% are singletons. V lost 2 bases, J lost 6 bases, and 13 bases lay in between. The germline V gene has CDR1 SEHNR and CDR2 FQNEAQ (reference sequence). CDR3 length equals 15 residues.

The genes are TRBV7-9 and TRBJ2-2; D is undetermined. The sample taken for sequencing was peripheral blood. This TCR was sampled from an elderly woman in a cohort sampled during active or convalescent COVID-19. Here the CDR3 reads CASSLLPGIPGELFF. CDR3 nucleotide sequence: TGTGCCAGCAGCTTATTGCCGGGTATTCCCGGGGAGCTGTTTTTT. The full variable domain, its missing parts supplied by reference TRBV7-9 and TRBJ2-2, is DTGVSQNPRHKITKRGQNVTFRCDPISEHNRLYWYRQTLGQGPEFLTYFQNEAQLEKSRLLSDRFSAERPKGSFSTLEIQRTEQGDSAMYLCASSLLPGIPGELFFGEGSRLTVL.